The source of this TCR beta chain is a study of chemoradiotherapy in HPV16-positive cancers. Measured with immunoSEQ multiplex PCR; TCRdb has only the in-frame clones, and not every one. The sample gives 10,000 to 15,000 clones, less than 80% of which show up once; around 19% is in the top ten. This clone appeared a single time. What it recognizes is unknown. The CDR3 runs to 14 residues. Unmatched junction bases numbered 5, after V lost 3 bases and J lost 3 bases. Germline CDR1 is SGDLS and CDR2 is YYNGEE. Study findings and constraints: Only a couple of HPV16-positive patients supplied the functional HPV-specificity definition. Candidate HPV-specific clones and E7-related TCR motifs grew in tumor during treatment.

The TCR originated in a human donor with HPV-associated anogenital cancer. This specimen was taken from a patient who underwent chemoradiotherapy. V and J are TRBV9 and TRBJ1-2, with 7 nucleotides matching TRBD1. In DNA form, the CDR3 reads TGTGCCAGCAGCGGGGGACAGATAGACTATGGCTACACCTTC. Translating it yields CASSGGQIDYGYTF.